This T cell receptor beta chain emerged from a study of cytomegalovirus exposure and HLA in healthy donors (dated by TCRdb to 2017 to 2019). Study-level background: An earlier analysis of roughly 630 of the donors reported about 290 Gb of sequence data and some 120 million unique TCR beta sequences from around 200 million T cells. Around 320 gigabases of sequencing data and 80 million or so unique TCR sequences were included in an early release covering about 600 HLA-typed donors. The genetic ancestry cluster associated with self-reported Caucasian donors included around 76% of the approximately 400 genotyped donors. The study was designed to test whether signatures of past pathogen exposure could be identified by cataloging public T cell receptors. Using immunosequencing, the study profiled T cell repertoires from around 670 subjects and related those repertoires to cytomegalovirus serostatus. In addition to the first cohort of 666 subjects, a separate validation cohort of 130 or so different subjects was used. To predict cytomegalovirus infection status, the study combined high-throughput TCR immunosequencing, statistical association of individual TCRs with disease status, and machine learning. A later analysis re-examined previously published TCR beta repertoires from around 670 donors and added high-resolution HLA genotyping to investigate patterns of TCR occurrence. Rather than drawing on any new phenotypic data, the later analysis identified candidate immune exposures from TCR beta sequences and the way those sequences occurred across donors. In an earlier analysis of 587 of the donors, high-throughput TCR beta sequencing was used to judge whether each TCR beta V gene segment behaved as functional or pseudogenic. Alongside the repertoire data, information on donor age, sex, ethnicity and CMV serostatus was compiled. Genome-wide SNP genotypes for about three fifths of the 666 donors were used in a later genetic analysis, which treated that subset as a discovery cohort. All discovery cohort repertoires had been generated on a single sequencing platform. Both class I and class II loci were covered by HLA typing, at four-digit resolution. Typing coverage varied by locus: roughly 620-630 donors for A, B, C, DRB1 and DQB1; roughly 560 for DQA1; more than 600 for DPA1; around 490 for DPB1. Roughly 5 DR-DQ haplotypes were treated as single units for association and clustering because of strong linkage in the cohort. Among a few hundred genotyped donors of the cohort, an average of about 240,000 unique TCR beta nucleotide sequences were sequenced per donor, roughly 18% of them non-productive.

The cohort consisted of 600 to 700 healthy bone marrow donors. At the time of sampling, every cohort member was nominally healthy, though immune exposures that went unrecorded were likely present. The donor was CMV seronegative and was included in the group of several hundred seronegative cohort members. Every donor gave a peripheral blood sample, and the peripheral blood mononuclear cells from that sample were used for TCR beta sequencing. The Qiagen DNeasy Blood Extraction Kit was used to extract genomic DNA from the blood cell samples. With respect to this clone: Its antigen remains unidentified. No base qualities exist here, and no much larger clone lies one base off it.

Overall study outcomes, separate from this receptor: Presence/absence analyses assumed roughly uniform sequencing depth across donors, an assumption that may not hold. In this cohort, only TCR beta chains were sequenced, and detectable features were limited by the absence of alpha or paired-chain data. A group of highly shared sequence variants was considered likely to be a technical artifact of the sequencing pipeline. Because HLA typing was missing for some donors at each locus, association tests included only the typed subset. The authors suggested that the approach could potentially be extended to other disease states and immunological phenotypes. While some public TCRs were present in many individuals, most TCR sequences turned up only very rarely across donors. The 87-base-pair reads could not distinguish some IMGT-functional V segments, including TRBV6-2 and TRBV6-3, so those segments were excluded. The only immune exposure information available for the cohort was CMV serostatus. Strong co-occurrence of HLA alleles, especially DR and DQ, made assigning TCR associations to individual alleles difficult. Cytomegalovirus status was reported to be diagnosed by the classifier with high specificity and sensitivity in both the original and validation cohorts. A further reported finding was that TCR beta sequences accurately predicted the HLA-A and HLA-B alleles for most subjects in the first cohort. A later analysis reported that several top co-occurrence clusters appeared linked to parvovirus B19, influenza, CMV and Epstein-Barr virus. The study gave a list of more than 150 TCR beta chains associated with cytomegalovirus. In a later analysis, most CMV-associated TCR beta chains were found to appear HLA-restricted, with HLA associations seemingly driven largely by CMV exposure. In a later analysis, HLA-associated TCR beta chains were found to be more clonally expanded and to have lower generation probabilities than equally common non-associated chains. Fewer than 20 rarely observed V segments, including chromosome 9 orphons, were excluded from the earlier analysis of a few hundred of the donors because counts were too low. A few of the identified cytomegalovirus-associated TCR beta chains were confirmed in vitro to be specific for cytomegalovirus antigens. Linkage disequilibrium might explain the correlated functional status among segregating V segments, but an unknown experimental factor could not be excluded. An earlier analysis of approximately 530 of the donors showed that most TCR beta V segments appeared in productive rearrangements either about 90% or about 30% of the time, which broadly matched IMGT annotations. According to a later genetic analysis, donors in an Asian-associated ancestry cluster had fewer N-insertions in productive TCRs than the approximately 690-donor mean. In a later analysis, the rate of TCR association differed among HLA loci, with DRB1 alleles having the most associated TCRs and HLA-C alleles having the fewest. An association between a missense DCLRE1C variant and V-gene and J-gene trimming of TCR beta chains was found in a later genetic analysis and replicated in an independent cohort. In a later analysis, more than 15,000 TCR beta sequences were associated with specific HLA alleles at a false discovery rate of 0.05.

The method behind the library was the immunoSEQ multiplex PCR assay. For the multiplex PCR, a mixture combining 60 forward primers for TCR Vbeta segments and 13 reverse primers for TCR Jbeta segments was used. The CDR3 region of rearranged TCR beta genes was amplified from genomic DNA by a multiplex PCR assay. The amplified TCR beta libraries were sequenced on the Illumina HiSeq System as 87-base-pair reads. In the original analysis: Across the roughly 700 repertoires, a later analysis counted tens of millions of unique TCR beta chains, 9 million to 14 million of which were shared by at least two donors. To remove PCR and sequencing errors, raw reads were error-corrected and collapsed into unique sequences using a nearest-neighbor algorithm that merged closely related sequences. CDR3 sequences were aligned to IMGT reference sequences to assign V, D and J gene segments. For a sequence to be retained, a match of at least six nucleotides was required to both a V gene segment and a J gene segment. Rearrangements were classified as productive when the CDR3 lacked stop codons and remained in frame with V and J, and all other rearrangements were classified as non-productive. CDR3 was defined by IMGT convention, running from the second conserved V-encoded cysteine to the conserved J-encoded phenylalanine. Sequences without an unambiguous match to a single V gene segment were excluded from the earlier analysis of a few hundred of the donors. An earlier analysis of almost 600 of the donors classified V segments as functional when productive rearrangements were above 56.7% and as segregating when the standard deviation between donors was above 5%. A statistical classification framework was built to diagnose cytomegalovirus status from the catalog of TCR beta chain sequences. A later analysis assigned V and J genes by comparing TCR nucleotide sequences with IMGT/GENE-DB human TR gene sequences. In a later analysis, CDR3 sequences and most-parsimonious VDJ recombination scenarios were assigned using the TCRdist pipeline. In a later analysis, each TCR beta chain was defined by its CDR3 amino acid sequence together with its V-gene family, and reads lacking a unique V-gene family were excluded. As a way to deal with suspected cross-contamination and a sequencing artifact, a later analysis dropped under 600 nucleotide sequences that were highly shared and had low generation probability. A later analysis calculated a clonal expansion index for each public chain from normalized within-repertoire ranks of inferred template counts. In a later analysis, generation probabilities were computed with a VDJ recombination model fitted to out-of-frame rearrangements, and the resulting probabilities were checked against IGoR. A later analysis scored TCR-TCR, TCR-HLA and TCR-CMV co-occurrence with hypergeometric tests, applying a repertoire-size bias correction to TCR pairs. A later analysis estimated false discovery rates by permuting HLA or CMV assignments 20 times. In a later analysis, co-occurring TCRs were grouped with DBSCAN, and TCRdist sequence similarity was added when clustering was performed within HLA-allele-positive subsets. For co-occurrence clustering, repertoires with fewer than 30,000 or more than 120,000 public chains were excluded, along with four or five repertoires with anomalous nucleotide sharing. The immuneACCESS repertoire file appears here via TCRdb, limited to in-frame rearrangements. These files lack a portion of the clones; in checked studies, under half of the deficit traces to unresolved V genes, and the cause of the others is not known. The V and J calls and clone size were taken over from that table, and D and trimming were inferred from the DNA. The sample table contains 50,000 to 70,000 clones; only one count was recorded for more than 70% of them. Together, the top ten hold under 7% of the sample.

From a lookup of the germline V gene, CDR1 and CDR2 are SGHVS and FQNEAQ. The junction shows trimming of 5 bases on V and 7 bases on J, and the gene matches do not reach 4 bases of it. Its CDR3 holds 12 amino acids, cysteine through phenylalanine. Only the CDR3 portion is preserved as DNA: 36 bases, with reading frame beginning at the first base. The clonotype originates from a male donor in good health and CMV-seronegative. Sequenced: PBMCs. This receptor chain uses TRBV7-8 and TRBJ1-1, with 7 bases in between that match TRBD1. The CDR3 sequence is CASSNQGDEAFF. The bases read TGTGCCAGCAGCAACCAGGGGGATGAAGCTTTCTTT.